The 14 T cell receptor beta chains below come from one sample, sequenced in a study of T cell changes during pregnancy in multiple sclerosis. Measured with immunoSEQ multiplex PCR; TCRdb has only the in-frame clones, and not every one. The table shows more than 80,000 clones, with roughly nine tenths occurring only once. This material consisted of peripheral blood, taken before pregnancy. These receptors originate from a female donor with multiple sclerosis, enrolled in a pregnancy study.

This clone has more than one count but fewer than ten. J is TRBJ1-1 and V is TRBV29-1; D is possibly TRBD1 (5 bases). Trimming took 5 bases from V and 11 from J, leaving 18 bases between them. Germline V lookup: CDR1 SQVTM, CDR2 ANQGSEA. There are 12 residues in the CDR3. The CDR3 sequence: CSVYSAGTRAFF. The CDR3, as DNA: TGCAGCGTTTATAGTGCAGGGACTAGGGCTTTCTTT. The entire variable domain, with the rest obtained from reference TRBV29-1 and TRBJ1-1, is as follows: SAVISQKPSRDICQRGTSLTIQCQVDSQVTMMFWYRQQPGQSLTLIATANQGSEATYESGFVIDKFPISRPNLTFSTLTVSNMSPEDSSIYLCSVYSAGTRAFFGQGTRLTVV.

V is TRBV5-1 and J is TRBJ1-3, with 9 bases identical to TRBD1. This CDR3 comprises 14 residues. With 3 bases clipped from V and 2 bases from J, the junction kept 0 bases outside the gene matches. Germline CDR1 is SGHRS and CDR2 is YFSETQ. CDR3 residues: CASSWTGAGNTIYF. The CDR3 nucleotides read TGCGCCAGCAGCTGGACAGGGGCTGGAAACACCATATATTTT.

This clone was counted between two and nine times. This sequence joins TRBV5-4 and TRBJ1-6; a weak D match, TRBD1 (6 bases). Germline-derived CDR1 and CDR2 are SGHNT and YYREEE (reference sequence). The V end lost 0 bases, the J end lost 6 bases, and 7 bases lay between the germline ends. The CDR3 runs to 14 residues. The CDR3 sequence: CASSLGGLNSPLHF. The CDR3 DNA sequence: TGTGCCAGCAGCTTGGGGGGGCTTAATTCACCCCTCCACTTT.

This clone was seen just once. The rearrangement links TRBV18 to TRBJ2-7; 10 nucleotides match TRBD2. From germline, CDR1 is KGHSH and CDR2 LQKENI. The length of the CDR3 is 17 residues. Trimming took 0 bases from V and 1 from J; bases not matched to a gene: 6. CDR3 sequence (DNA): TGTGCCAGCTCACCACCGATTAGCGGGAGGAAATCCTACGAGCAGTACTTC. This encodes CASSPPISGRKSYEQYF.

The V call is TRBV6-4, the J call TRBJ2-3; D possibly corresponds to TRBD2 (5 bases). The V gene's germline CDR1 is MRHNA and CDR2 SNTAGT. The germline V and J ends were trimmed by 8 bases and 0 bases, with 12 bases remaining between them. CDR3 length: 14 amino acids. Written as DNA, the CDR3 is TGTGCCAGCCGGAGGACGGGTAGCACAGATACGCAGTATTTT. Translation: CASRRTGSTDTQYF.

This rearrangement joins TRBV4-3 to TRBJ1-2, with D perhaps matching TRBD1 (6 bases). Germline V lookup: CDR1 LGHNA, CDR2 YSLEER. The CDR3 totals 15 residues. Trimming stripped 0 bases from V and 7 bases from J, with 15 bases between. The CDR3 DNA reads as TGCGCCAGCAGCCAAGATACGATTCGGACAGTTGGCTACACCTTC. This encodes CASSQDTIRTVGYTF.

CDR3 sequence (DNA): TGTGCCAGCAGCAAACCCGGGACAGGGCCCTATGGCTACACCTTC. Its protein product is CASSKPGTGPYGYTF. The chain links TRBV7-9 to TRBJ1-2; 9 positions match TRBD1. The CDR3 contains 15 residues. V shed 5 bases, J shed 4 bases, and the junction held 8 bases outside the gene matches. The germline gives CDR1 SEHNR, CDR2 FQNEAQ (reference sequence).

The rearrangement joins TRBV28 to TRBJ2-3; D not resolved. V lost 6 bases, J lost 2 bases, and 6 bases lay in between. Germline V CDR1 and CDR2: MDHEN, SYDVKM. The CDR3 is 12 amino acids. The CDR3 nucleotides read TGTGCCAGCAGCCTCTCCACAGATACGCAGTATTTT. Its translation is CASSLSTDTQYF.

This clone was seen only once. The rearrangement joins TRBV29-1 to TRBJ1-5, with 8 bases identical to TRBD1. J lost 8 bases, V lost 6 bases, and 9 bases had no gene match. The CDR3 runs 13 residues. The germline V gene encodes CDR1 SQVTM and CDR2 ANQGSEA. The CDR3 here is CSVARTGREPQHF. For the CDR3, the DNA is TGCAGCGTAGCTCGGACAGGGCGAGAGCCCCAGCATTTT. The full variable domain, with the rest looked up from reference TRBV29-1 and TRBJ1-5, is SAVISQKPSRDICQRGTSLTIQCQVDSQVTMMFWYRQQPGQSLTLIATANQGSEATYESGFVIDKFPISRPNLTFSTLTVSNMSPEDSSIYLCSVARTGREPQHFGDGTRLSIL.

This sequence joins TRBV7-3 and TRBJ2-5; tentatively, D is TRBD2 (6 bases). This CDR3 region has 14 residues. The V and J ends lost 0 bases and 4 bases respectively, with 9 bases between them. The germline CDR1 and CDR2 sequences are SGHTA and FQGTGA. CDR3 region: CASSLTRESETQYF. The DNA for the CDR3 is TGTGCCAGCAGCTTAACCCGGGAGTCAGAGACCCAGTACTTC.

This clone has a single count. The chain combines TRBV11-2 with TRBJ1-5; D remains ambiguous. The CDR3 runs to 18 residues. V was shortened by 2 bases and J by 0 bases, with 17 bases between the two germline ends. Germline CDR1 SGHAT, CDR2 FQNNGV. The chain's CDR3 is CASSLTSTDQDSNQPQHF. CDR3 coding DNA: TGTGCCAGCAGCTTAACCAGTACGGATCAGGATAGCAATCAGCCCCAGCATTTT.

The CDR3 sequence: CTSRAGLAGADTQYF. In nucleotides, the CDR3 is TGCACCAGCAGGGCGGGACTAGCGGGAGCAGATACGCAGTATTTT. This chain uses TRBV1 with TRBJ2-3; TRBD2 reflects the table's D call only, with no check against the DNA. TRBV1 is a pseudogene segment. The length of the CDR3 is 15 residues.

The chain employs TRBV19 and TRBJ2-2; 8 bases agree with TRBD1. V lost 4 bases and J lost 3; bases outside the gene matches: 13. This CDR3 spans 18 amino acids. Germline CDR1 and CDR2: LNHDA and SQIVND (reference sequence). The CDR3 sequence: CASSRRTGTLSDTGELFF. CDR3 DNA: TGTGCCAGTAGTAGACGGACAGGGACCCTTTCGGACACCGGGGAGCTGTTTTTT.

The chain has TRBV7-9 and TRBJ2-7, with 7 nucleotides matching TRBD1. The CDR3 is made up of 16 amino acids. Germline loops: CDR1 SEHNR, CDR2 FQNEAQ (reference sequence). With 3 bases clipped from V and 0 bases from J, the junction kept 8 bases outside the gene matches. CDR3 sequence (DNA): TGTGCCAGCAGCTTTCAGGGGGAAAGCGCCTCCTACGAGCAGTACTTC. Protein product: CASSFQGESASYEQYF.